The present TCR beta chain was sequenced within a study of T-cell memory formation after mild COVID-19. Whole-study findings and limits: Later expanders leaned CD4+, whereas clones that contracted between day 15 and 85 were balanced CD4/CD8. Cross-reactive memory appears to have joined, as suggested by some responding clones showing up in pre-infection memory. Whether second-wave clones peaking at day 37 were SARS-CoV-2 specific went unconfirmed. Among contracting clones, CD4+ were mainly CM/EM and CD8+ enriched in EMRA.

MiXCR, run by TCRdb on the 5' RACE reads, gives a single entry per CDR3 protein. Of 310,000 or so distinct CDR3 sequences in the sample, about a sixth were seen once. V lost 2 bases and J 2 bases, leaving 4 bases between the germline ends. The CDR3 is made up of 12 amino acids. Germline V gene sequence: CDR1 MDHEN, CDR2 SYDVKM. In regard to this clonotype: What it binds is unknown.

This TCR derives from a man in his late teens or twenties who had mild COVID-19 (a few samples of this study predate the infection). Cell type and time point are not known. The rearrangement uses TRBV28 and TRBJ2-7; no firm D call. Specimen: PBMCs or a T cell subset sorted from them (not recorded which). The CDR3 loop reads CASSLMAYEQYF. The CDR3 DNA is TGTGCCAGCAGTTTAATGGCCTACGAGCAGTACTTC.